These 32 T cell receptor beta chains were all obtained from the same sample, sequenced in a study of Ad26.COV2.S vaccination and SARS-CoV-2 variants (dated by TCRdb to the early 2020s). Libraries were made using the immunoSEQ multiplex PCR assay. This is the immuneACCESS table as TCRdb keeps it, with only in-frame sequences that have V and J called. A part of the clones is gone; compared with another copy, unresolved V genes explain less than half, and the rest is unexplained. Counted in this sample were about 390,000 clones; approximately 86% of them appeared once. 3.5% of the sample goes to the ten largest clones. The treatment or condition label, as the study defines it: 15 to 20 received Ad26.COV2.S at low or high dose, single or two shots; several received placebo; per-sample allocation not given. Repertoires of vaccine and placebo recipients were sequenced from samples collected on day 63 after the first injection.

The material sequenced was peripheral blood, taken in a trial of Ad26.COV2.S vaccine versus placebo. The receptor source for this set is a person aged 18 to 65 who received the Ad26.COV2.S COVID-19 vaccine or a placebo.

This clone was seen a few times. The chain is built from TRBV2 and TRBJ2-3; 10 bases fit TRBD2. Germline assignment: CDR1 SNHLY and CDR2 FYNNEI. The V segment lost 8 bases and the J segment 0 bases; nucleotides outside the gene matches: 5. The length of the CDR3 is 15 residues. As DNA, the CDR3 is TGTGCCAGCGGAACTAGCGGGGAAAGCACAGATACGCAGTATTTT. Amino acids: CASGTSGESTDTQYF.

V usage is TRBV7-9 and J usage is TRBJ1-5; 8 nucleotides agree with TRBD1. Germline CDR1 SEHNR, CDR2 FQNEAQ (reference sequence). The CDR3 length is 13 residues. V gave up 5 bases and J gave up 6 bases; unmatched junction bases: 3. The chain's CDR3 is CASSATGVQPQHF. The CDR3, as DNA: TGTGCCAGCAGCGCGACAGGGGTTCAGCCCCAGCATTTT.

This chain connects TRBV27 to TRBJ1-4; D is unresolved. Germline V CDR1 and CDR2: MNHEY, SMNVEV (reference sequence). V lost 0 bases to trimming and J lost 8 bases, with 13 bases between them. The CDR3 has 15 residues. The CDR3 here is CASSLSSGNYEKLFF. CDR3 DNA: TGTGCCAGCAGTTTATCGTCGGGGAATTACGAAAAACTGTTTTTT.

The V gene is TRBV3-1 (or the pseudogene TRBV3-2), the J gene TRBJ2-5; no reliable D call. CDR1 is LGHDT, CDR2 YNNKEL, per germline (reference sequence). Trimming removed 4 bases at V and 9 bases at J, with 18 bases between. The CDR3 has 14 amino acids. The CDR3 sequence: CASSRNVHAWAQYF. The CDR3 DNA reads TGTGCCAGCAGCCGCAACGTCCATGCATGGGCCCAGTACTTC.

The chain has TRBV12-3 or TRBV12-4 and TRBJ2-2; D gene ambiguous. There are 13 residues in the CDR3. Trimming pared 10 bases from V and 1 base from J, leaving 10 bases between. The CDR3 DNA sequence: TGTGCCACACAGCGTCTGAACACCGGGGAGCTGTTTTTT. Its protein product is CATQRLNTGELFF.

The gene calls are TRBV14 and TRBJ2-1; D is unclear. CDR1 SGHDN and CDR2 FVKESK come from the germline V gene. Trimming removed 4 bases at V and 6 bases at J, with 10 bases between. CDR3 size: 13 residues. This CDR3 is CASSPSGINEQFF. The CDR3 nucleotides read TGTGCCAGCAGCCCGTCTGGGATCAATGAGCAGTTCTTC.

V gene TRBV3-1 (or the pseudogene TRBV3-2) combines with J gene TRBJ2-2; 9 positions agree with TRBD2. Per germline, CDR1 LGHDT and CDR2 YNNKEL (reference sequence). The CDR3 has 21 amino acids. Trimming removed 4 bases from V and 0 bases from J; junction bases left unmatched: 18. The CDR3 DNA sequence: TGTGCCAGCAGCCCCGGGGATAGCGGGGGCGCCCTGTATTCGAACACCGGGGAGCTGTTTTTT. Amino acid sequence: CASSPGDSGGALYSNTGELFF.

The CDR3 coding sequence is TGCGCCAGCAGCTTGGACACTTCCACTGTAAAACTGTTTTTT. It yields the protein CASSLDTSTVKLFF. V and J are TRBV5-1 and TRBJ1-4; D is undetermined. The V end was cut by 0 bases, the J end by 10 bases, with 13 bases between. This CDR3 is built from 14 residues. Germline V gene sequence: CDR1 SGHRS, CDR2 YFSETQ.

The V and J genes are TRBV19 and TRBJ1-2; 9 bases are a match to TRBD1. The CDR3 contains 13 residues. V gave up 5 bases and J gave up 8 bases; unmatched junction bases: 6. Germline V gene data show CDR1 as LNHDA and CDR2 as SQIVND (reference sequence). The CDR3 region has the DNA TGTGCCAGTAGTGGGGACAGGGTCGGCGGCTACACCTTC. Encoded protein: CASSGDRVGGYTF.

The chain combines TRBV30 with TRBJ1-2, with D uncertain. Trimming took 0 bases from V and 8 from J, leaving 13 bases between them. This CDR3 is 13 amino acids long. Looked up from germline, CDR1 is GTSNPN and CDR2 is SVGIG (reference sequence). CDR3 amino acids: CAWSVARRGGYTF. In nucleotides, the CDR3 is TGTGCCTGGAGTGTAGCCAGGCGGGGAGGCTACACCTTC.

In its sample, this clone was seen a few times. The chain uses TRBV2 and TRBJ1-1, with a weak D call TRBD1 (5 bases). V lost 7 bases and J 0 bases, leaving 9 bases between the germline ends. CDR3 length: 13 residues. Germline CDR1 reads SNHLY; CDR2 reads FYNNEI. CDR3 in DNA: TGTGCCAGCAAGGGGCAGTTGAACACTGAAGCTTTCTTT. Its translation: CASKGQLNTEAFF.

The V gene is TRBV28, the J gene TRBJ2-3; TRBD1 aligns across 8 bases. This CDR3 spans 14 amino acids. Germline V lookup: CDR1 MDHEN, CDR2 SYDVKM. V shed 6 bases and J 4 bases; nucleotides not matched to a gene: 6. CDR3 in amino acids: CASSRQGTADTQYF. In DNA, the CDR3 is TGTGCCAGCAGCCGACAGGGGACCGCAGATACGCAGTATTTT.

Here the CDR3 reads CASSQGGGQPQHF. CDR3 in DNA: TGCGCCAGCAGTCAAGGGGGTGGGCAGCCCCAGCATTTT. The chain recombines TRBV5-1 with TRBJ1-5; perhaps TRBD1 as D (6 bases). V lost 5 bases and J lost 7, with 13 bases in between. The V gene's germline CDR1 is SGHRS and CDR2 YFSETQ. CDR3 length equals 13 residues.

J is TRBJ2-7 and V is TRBV4-3, with D tentatively TRBD1 (6 bases). The CDR3 length is 14 residues. Trimming took 1 base from V and 4 from J, leaving 11 bases between them. Per germline, CDR1 LGHNA and CDR2 YSLEER. CDR3 nucleotide sequence: TGCGCCAGCAGCCAAGGAGGGGGTGGTTACGAGCAGTACTTC. It codes for CASSQGGGGYEQYF.

The chain has TRBV6-5 and TRBJ1-5; TRBD1 matches 9 bases. Per germline, CDR1 MNHEY and CDR2 SVGAGI. The J segment lost 4 bases and the V segment lost 6 bases, leaving 4 bases of the junction unmatched. The CDR3 extends over 14 amino acids. The CDR3 sequence is CASSRTGANQPQHF. CDR3 bases: TGTGCCAGCAGCCGGACAGGGGCGAATCAGCCCCAGCATTTT.

The V gene is TRBV9, the J gene TRBJ2-5; a possible D gene is TRBD2 (6 bases). The CDR3 consists of 15 residues. Looked up from germline, CDR1 is SGDLS and CDR2 is YYNGEE. The V end lost 0 bases, the J end lost 14 bases, and 23 bases lay between the germline ends. CDR3 coding DNA: TGTGCCAGCAGCGTAGGCGCAGACGGACTACAAGCCCCCTACTTC. This translates into CASSVGADGLQAPYF.

This clone was counted once. This sequence joins TRBV27 and TRBJ2-7; 8 nucleotides align to TRBD1. Germline-derived CDR1 and CDR2 are MNHEY and SMNVEV (reference sequence). Trimming removed 0 bases from V and 3 bases from J; junction bases left unmatched: 7. CDR3 length: 16 residues. This chain's CDR3 is CASSLSGQGAVYEQYF. In nucleotides, the CDR3 is TGTGCCAGCAGTTTATCGGGGCAGGGGGCCGTCTACGAGCAGTACTTC.

In DNA, the CDR3 is TGTGCCACCCCTAGGAGTGACCTAGGAGGCAATCAGCCCCAGCATTTT. As protein: CATPRSDLGGNQPQHF. The gene calls are TRBV21-1 and TRBJ1-5. TRBV21-1 corresponds to a pseudogene. This CDR3 is built from 16 residues.

The chain links TRBV19 to TRBJ1-2; the match to TRBD1 covers 8 bases. This CDR3 comprises 13 residues. The germline V gene encodes CDR1 LNHDA and CDR2 SQIVND (reference sequence). The V segment lost 3 bases and the J segment 11 bases; nucleotides outside the gene matches: 8. This CDR3 reads CASSIPGTGSYTF. CDR3 DNA: TGTGCCAGTAGTATCCCCGGGACAGGTTCTTACACCTTC.

The chain recombines TRBV7-9 with TRBJ2-2; D not certain. CDR1 and CDR2 (germline): SEHNR, FQNEAQ (reference sequence). This CDR3 has 14 amino acids. Trimming removed 3 bases from V and 2 bases from J, with 7 bases in between. CDR3 sequence reads: CASSFVRNTGELFF. The CDR3 DNA sequence: TGTGCCAGCAGCTTTGTCCGAAACACCGGGGAGCTGTTTTTT.

This clone was seen a few times. CDR3 nucleotide sequence: TGCGCCAGCAGGAGAGAGATGGGGACAGGGTCTATGAACACTGAAGCTTTCTTT. Amino acids: CASRREMGTGSMNTEAFF. The chain combines TRBV5-1 with TRBJ1-1, with 9 bases fitting TRBD1. CDR1 is SGHRS and CDR2 is YFSETQ in the germline V gene. The length of the CDR3 is 18 residues. V lost 5 bases to trimming and J lost 0 bases; unmatched junction nucleotides: 14.

As for this clone: Distinct nucleotide sequences in the sample also encode this CDR3. This chain links TRBV6-6 with TRBJ1-1; unclear D gene. Trimming removed 4 bases at V and 5 bases at J, with 8 bases between. CDR3 size: 12 residues. The germline V gene encodes CDR1 MNHNY and CDR2 SVGAGI (reference sequence). CDR3 bases: TGTGCCAGCAGTTTGGGTGAAACTGAAGCTTTCTTT. It specifies CASSLGETEAFF.

This chain connects TRBV5-1 to TRBJ1-2, with 8 positions matching TRBD1. Trimming removed 5 bases from V and 4 bases from J; junction bases left unmatched: 10. The CDR3 runs 15 residues. Germline CDR1 reads SGHRS; CDR2 reads YFSETQ. The CDR3 DNA is TGCGCCAGCAGGCTTGCAGGGGGCCTCCTCTATGGCTACACCTTC. Translated, it gives CASRLAGGLLYGYTF.

Concerning this clone: With a much larger clone just one base away, this may be a read error. In the same sample, other DNA sequences code for this CDR3. The chain recombines TRBV19 with TRBJ2-7; 10 nucleotides align to TRBD1. Germline trimming cut 3 bases from V and 2 bases from J; bases unmatched to any gene: 4. The CDR3 is made up of 15 amino acids. Germline CDR1 is LNHDA and CDR2 is SQIVND (reference sequence). The CDR3 region has the DNA TGTGCCAGTAGTATGAAGGGACAGGGGACCTACGAGCAGTACTTC. It translates to CASSMKGQGTYEQYF.

V is TRBV13 and J is TRBJ2-3, with a possible D match to TRBD2 (6 bases). Between the trimmed V and J ends, which lost 4 bases and 3 bases, there was a span of 20 bases. The CDR3 length is 17 residues. Germline CDR1 is PRHDT and CDR2 is FYEKMQ (reference sequence). DNA of the CDR3: TGTGCCAGCAGCTCTGGTCTTGGACTAACCCGTACAGATACGCAGTATTTT. Encoded protein: CASSSGLGLTRTDTQYF.

This chain links TRBV11-2 with TRBJ1-4; D might be TRBD1 (6 bases). Germline assignment: CDR1 SGHAT and CDR2 FQNNGV. The CDR3 loop spans 14 amino acids. V lost 3 bases and J 5 bases, leaving 10 bases between the germline ends. The CDR3 coding sequence is TGTGCCAGCAGCTTGGACAGCGCCAATGAAAAACTGTTTTTT. Its translation: CASSLDSANEKLFF.

The chain has TRBV5-1 and TRBJ1-4, with 7 bases aligning to TRBD1. The germline gives CDR1 SGHRS, CDR2 YFSETQ. The V gene end was trimmed by 4 bases and the J gene end by 6 bases; junction bases not matched to a gene: 12. CDR3 length equals 16 residues. The CDR3 DNA is TGCGCCAGCAGCAAGGATCCCGGGACAGCAGATGAAAAACTGTTTTTT. Translating it yields CASSKDPGTADEKLFF.

DNA of the CDR3: TGTGCCAGCAGAGAGAGGGGAGGTCCCATCTATGGCTACACCTTC. Protein: CASRERGGPIYGYTF. V and J are TRBV2 and TRBJ1-2; a weak D match, TRBD1 (5 bases). The CDR3 contains 15 residues. The V gene's germline CDR1 is SNHLY and CDR2 FYNNEI. The germline V and J ends were trimmed by 6 bases and 4 bases, with 18 bases remaining between them.

The chain is built from TRBV18 and TRBJ2-5; perhaps TRBD1 as D (5 bases). V was trimmed by 3 bases and J by 4 bases, leaving 12 bases between them. The length of the CDR3 is 14 residues. CDR1 is KGHSH and CDR2 is LQKENI in the germline V gene. CDR3 nucleotides: TGTGCCAGCTCACCCGGCCGCCAGGGAGAGACCCAGTACTTC. It specifies CASSPGRQGETQYF.

The chain has TRBV7-9 and TRBJ2-1, with 10 bases fitting TRBD2. The CDR3 is 16 amino acids. Trimming at V came to 5 bases and at J to 10 bases, leaving 14 bases not matched to a gene. CDR1 SEHNR and CDR2 FQNEAQ come from the germline V gene (reference sequence). The CDR3 here is CASSLSSGGQSLEQFF. The CDR3 DNA is TGTGCCAGCAGCCTCTCTAGCGGGGGACAAAGTTTAGAGCAGTTCTTC.

The chain is built from TRBV4-3 and TRBJ2-7; possible D gene TRBD2, 7 bases. CDR1 is LGHNA and CDR2 is YSLEER in the germline V gene. The CDR3 spans 15 residues. V dropped 0 bases and J dropped 2 bases, with 11 bases sitting between them. CDR3 nucleotides: TGCGCCAGCAGCCAAGATCGGGGGGCTGCCTACGAGCAGTACTTC. Residues: CASSQDRGAAYEQYF.

This chain joins TRBV5-1 and TRBJ2-1; 13 bases agree with TRBD2. V lost 5 bases and J lost 4; bases outside the gene matches: 0. Looked up from germline, CDR1 is SGHRS and CDR2 is YFSETQ. The CDR3 sequence is 14 residues long. Written as DNA, the CDR3 is TGCGCCAGCAGGGGACTAGCGGGGTACAATGAGCAGTTCTTC. Translation: CASRGLAGYNEQFF.